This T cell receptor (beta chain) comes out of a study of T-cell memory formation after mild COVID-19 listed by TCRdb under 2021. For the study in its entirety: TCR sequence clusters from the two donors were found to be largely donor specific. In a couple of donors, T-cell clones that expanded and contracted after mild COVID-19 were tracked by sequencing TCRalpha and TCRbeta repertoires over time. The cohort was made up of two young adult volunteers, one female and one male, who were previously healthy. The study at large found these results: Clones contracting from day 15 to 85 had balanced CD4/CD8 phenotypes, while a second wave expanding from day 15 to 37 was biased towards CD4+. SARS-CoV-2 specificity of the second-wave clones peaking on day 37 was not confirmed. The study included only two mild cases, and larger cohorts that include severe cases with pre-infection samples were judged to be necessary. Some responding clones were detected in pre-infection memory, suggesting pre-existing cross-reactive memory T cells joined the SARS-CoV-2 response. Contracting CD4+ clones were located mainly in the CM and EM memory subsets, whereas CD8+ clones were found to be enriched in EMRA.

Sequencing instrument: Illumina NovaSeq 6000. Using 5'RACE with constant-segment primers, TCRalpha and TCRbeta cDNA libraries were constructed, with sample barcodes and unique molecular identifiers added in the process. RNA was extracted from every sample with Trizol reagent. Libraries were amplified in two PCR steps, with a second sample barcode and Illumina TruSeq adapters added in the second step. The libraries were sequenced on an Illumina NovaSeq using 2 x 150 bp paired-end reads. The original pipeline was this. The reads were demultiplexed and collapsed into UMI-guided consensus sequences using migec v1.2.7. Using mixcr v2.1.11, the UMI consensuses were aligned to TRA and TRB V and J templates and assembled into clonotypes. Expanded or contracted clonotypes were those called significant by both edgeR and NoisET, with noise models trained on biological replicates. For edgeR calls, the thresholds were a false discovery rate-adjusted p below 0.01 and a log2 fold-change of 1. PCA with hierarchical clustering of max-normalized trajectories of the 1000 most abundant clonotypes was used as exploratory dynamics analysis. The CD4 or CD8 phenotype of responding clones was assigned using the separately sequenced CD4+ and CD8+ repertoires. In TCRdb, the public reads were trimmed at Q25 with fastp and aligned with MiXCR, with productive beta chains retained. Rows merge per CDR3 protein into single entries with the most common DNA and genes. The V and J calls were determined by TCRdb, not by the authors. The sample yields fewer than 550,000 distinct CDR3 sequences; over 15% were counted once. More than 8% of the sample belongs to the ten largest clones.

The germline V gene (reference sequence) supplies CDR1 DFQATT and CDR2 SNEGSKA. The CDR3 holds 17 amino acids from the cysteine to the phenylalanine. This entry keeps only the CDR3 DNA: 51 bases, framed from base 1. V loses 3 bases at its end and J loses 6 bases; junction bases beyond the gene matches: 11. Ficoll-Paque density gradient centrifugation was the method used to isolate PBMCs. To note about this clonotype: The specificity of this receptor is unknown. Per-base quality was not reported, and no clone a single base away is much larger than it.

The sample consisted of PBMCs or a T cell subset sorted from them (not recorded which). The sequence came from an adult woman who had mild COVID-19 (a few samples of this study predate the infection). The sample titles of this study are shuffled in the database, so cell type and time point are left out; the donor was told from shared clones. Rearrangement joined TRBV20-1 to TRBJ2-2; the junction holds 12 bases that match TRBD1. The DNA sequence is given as TGCAGTGCTAGGGGGACAGGGGGCTTGAATTTCGCCGGGGAGCTGTTTTTT. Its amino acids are CSARGTGGLNFAGELFF.